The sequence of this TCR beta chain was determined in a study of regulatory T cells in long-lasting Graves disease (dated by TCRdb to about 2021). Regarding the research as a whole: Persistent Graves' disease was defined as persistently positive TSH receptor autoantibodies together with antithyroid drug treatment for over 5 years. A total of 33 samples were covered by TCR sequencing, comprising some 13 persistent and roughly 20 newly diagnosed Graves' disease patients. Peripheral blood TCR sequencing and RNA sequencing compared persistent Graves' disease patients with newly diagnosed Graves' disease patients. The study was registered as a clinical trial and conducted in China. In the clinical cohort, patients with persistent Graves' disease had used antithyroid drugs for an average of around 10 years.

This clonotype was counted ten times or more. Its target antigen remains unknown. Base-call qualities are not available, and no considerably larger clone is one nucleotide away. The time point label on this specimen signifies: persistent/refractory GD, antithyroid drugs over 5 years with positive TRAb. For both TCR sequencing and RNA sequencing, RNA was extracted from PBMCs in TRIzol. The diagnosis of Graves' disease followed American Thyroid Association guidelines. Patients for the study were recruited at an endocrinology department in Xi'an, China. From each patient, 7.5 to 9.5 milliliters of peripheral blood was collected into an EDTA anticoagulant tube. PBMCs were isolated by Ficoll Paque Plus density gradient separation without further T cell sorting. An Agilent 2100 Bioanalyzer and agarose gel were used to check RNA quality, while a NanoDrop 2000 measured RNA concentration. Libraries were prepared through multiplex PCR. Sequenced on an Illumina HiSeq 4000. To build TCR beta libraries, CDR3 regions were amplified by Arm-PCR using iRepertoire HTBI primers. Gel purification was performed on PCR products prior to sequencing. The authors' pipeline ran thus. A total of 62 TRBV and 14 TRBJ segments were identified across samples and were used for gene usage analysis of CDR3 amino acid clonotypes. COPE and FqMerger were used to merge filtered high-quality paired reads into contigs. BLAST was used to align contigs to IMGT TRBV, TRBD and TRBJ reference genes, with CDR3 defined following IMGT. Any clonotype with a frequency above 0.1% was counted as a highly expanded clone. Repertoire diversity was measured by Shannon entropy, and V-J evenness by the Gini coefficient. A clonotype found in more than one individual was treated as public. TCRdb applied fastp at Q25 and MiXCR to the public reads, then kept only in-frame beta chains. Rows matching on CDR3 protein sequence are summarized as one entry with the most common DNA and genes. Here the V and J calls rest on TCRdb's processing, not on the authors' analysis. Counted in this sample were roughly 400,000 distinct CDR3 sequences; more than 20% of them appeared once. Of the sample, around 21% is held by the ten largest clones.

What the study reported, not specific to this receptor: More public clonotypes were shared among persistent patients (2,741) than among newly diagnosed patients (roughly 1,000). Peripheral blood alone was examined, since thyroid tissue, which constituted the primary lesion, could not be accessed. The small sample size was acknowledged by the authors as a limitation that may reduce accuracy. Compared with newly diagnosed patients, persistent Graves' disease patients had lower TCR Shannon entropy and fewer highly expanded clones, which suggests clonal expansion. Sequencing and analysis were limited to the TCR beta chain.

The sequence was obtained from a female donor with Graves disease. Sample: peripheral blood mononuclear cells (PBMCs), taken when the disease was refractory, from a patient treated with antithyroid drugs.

The nucleotides read TGTGCCAGCAGTTACTCGGGCAGGTTAGCCAAAAACATTCAGTACTTC. The resulting protein is CASSYSGRLAKNIQYF. Recombination joined TRBV6-5 with TRBJ2-4; the D gene identity is not certain. The CDR3 sequence holds 16 residues, the cysteine and phenylalanine included. CDR3 DNA is the only sequence kept; it has 48 bases, read in frame from the first base. V is shortened by 0 bases, J by 0 bases, and the region joining them spans 9 bases. From the germline V gene, CDR1 is MNHEY and CDR2 is SVGAGI.